The 19 T cell receptor beta chains below come from one sample, sequenced in a study of T cells in Graves' hyperthyroidism and ophthalmopathy. Amplified regions were TCR beta CDR3 sequences from RNA transcripts. Initially, a first-round RT-PCR of the TCR CDR3 employed the HTBI primer set. Using its own MiXCR run on the multiplex PCR reads, TCRdb lists one record per CDR3 protein. The repertoire has fewer than 650,000 distinct CDR3 sequences, around 15% of them found once; the top ten carry approximately 14%. Material for sequencing was blood. These receptors came from a woman between 40 and 55 years old with Graves' hyperthyroidism.

This clonotype was counted many times. This chain connects TRBV9 to TRBJ2-7; D tentatively reads TRBD1 or TRBD2 (5 bases each). Germline V gene sequence: CDR1 SGDLS, CDR2 YYNGEE. Trimming stripped 4 bases from V and 2 bases from J, with 16 bases between. The CDR3 has 15 amino acids. The CDR3 here is CASSFMGESPYEQYF. In DNA form, the CDR3 reads TGTGCCAGCAGCTTCATGGGGGAGTCCCCCTACGAGCAGTACTTC.

The sample holds many counts of this clonotype. The chain uses TRBV5-1 and TRBJ1-2; D is unresolved. The CDR3 extends over 13 amino acids. V was clipped by 0 bases and J by 9 bases, with 12 bases between them. CDR1 and CDR2 from the germline V gene are SGHRS and YFSETQ. CDR3 sequence: CASSLEGRGSYTF. The DNA for the CDR3 is TGCGCCAGCAGCTTGGAAGGGCGCGGAAGCTACACCTTC.

This clonotype was seen a handful of times. This chain joins TRBV2 and TRBJ1-6, with 7 bases that match TRBD1. The junction had 11 bases not matched to a gene; V was cut back by 7 bases and J by 8 bases. From germline, CDR1 is SNHLY and CDR2 FYNNEI. The CDR3 extends over 15 amino acids. DNA for the CDR3: TGTGCCAGCATCCGGGGGCCCACAGGGGATTCACCCCTCCACTTT. Its protein product is CASIRGPTGDSPLHF. The complete variable domain, with remaining parts taken from reference TRBV2 and TRBJ1-6, reads EPEVTQTPSHQVTQMGQEVILRCVPISNHLYFYWYRQILGQKVEFLVSFYNNEISEKSEIFDDQFSVERPDGSNFTLKIRSTKLEDSAMYFCASIRGPTGDSPLHFGNGTRLTVT.

This clonotype came up many times. Here the CDR3 reads CASSFPPGPRPNTGELFF. Written as DNA, the CDR3 is TGTGCCAGCAGCTTCCCCCCTGGGCCCAGACCGAACACCGGGGAGCTGTTTTTT. This chain connects TRBV5-6 to TRBJ2-2; D call uncertain. Trimming removed 2 bases at V and 0 bases at J, with 17 bases between. The CDR3 is 18 residues long. The germline CDR1 and CDR2 sequences are SGHDT and YYEEEE. Complete variable domain (other parts from reference TRBV5-6 and TRBJ2-2): DAGVTQSPTHLIKTRGQQVTLRCSPKSGHDTVSWYQQALGQGPQFIFQYYEEEERQRGNFPDRFSGHQFPNYSSELNVNALLLGDSALYLCASSFPPGPRPNTGELFFGEGSRLTVL.

There are many counts of this clonotype. V is TRBV5-1 and J is TRBJ2-3; TRBD2 matches 9 bases. The V gene's germline CDR1 is SGHRS and CDR2 YFSETQ. This CDR3 has 16 residues. V dropped 2 bases and J dropped 1; count of bases not matched to a gene: 5. CDR3 residues: CASSLLVAGGTDTQYF. The CDR3 DNA follows: TGCGCCAGCAGCTTATTAGTAGCGGGGGGCACAGATACGCAGTATTTT.

This clonotype was observed many times. The V call is TRBV12-3 or TRBV12-4, the J call TRBJ2-1; 10 bases are shared with TRBD1. Trimming took 6 bases from V and 9 from J; bases not matched to a gene: 17. The CDR3 is made up of 17 amino acids. The CDR3 is CASRRTPGQGKLTEQFF. The CDR3 DNA follows: TGTGCCAGCAGACGCACTCCGGGACAGGGGAAACTCACTGAGCAGTTCTTC.

The chain joins TRBV11-2 to TRBJ2-1; the D call may be TRBD1 or TRBD2 (6 bases each). The V and J ends lost 4 bases and 6 bases respectively, with 13 bases between them. This CDR3 has 14 residues. Germline V CDR1 and CDR2: SGHAT, FQNNGV. As DNA, the CDR3 is TGTGCCAGCAGCTGGGGGGCCGGTCCCAATGAGCAGTTCTTC. This gives the protein CASSWGAGPNEQFF.

This clonotype was seen many times. This sequence joins TRBV5-8 and TRBJ2-7; 7 nucleotides align to TRBD2. The trim removed 5 bases at V and 9 bases at J, leaving 11 bases unmatched. The CDR3 is 13 amino acids. CDR1 is SGHTS and CDR2 is YDEGEE in the germline V gene. CDR3 in DNA: TGTGCCAGCAGAGTACAAGCGGGGTCCGGGCAGTACTTC. Its translation is CASRVQAGSGQYF.

This clonotype was recorded many times. This chain joins TRBV28 and TRBJ1-5; 10 nucleotides match TRBD1. This CDR3 is built from 16 residues. Germline CDR1 reads MDHEN; CDR2 reads SYDVKM. Trimming at V came to 9 bases and at J to 2 bases, leaving 10 bases not matched to a gene. CDR3 in amino acids: CASSRQGARGNQPQHF. CDR3 DNA: TGTGCCAGTAGCAGACAGGGGGCGAGGGGCAATCAGCCCCAGCATTTT.

This clonotype has at least ten counts. The CDR3 loop is CASSLAGQGNTGELFF. The CDR3 nucleotides read TGTGCCAGCAGCTTAGCGGGACAGGGGAACACCGGGGAGCTGTTTTTT. The chain couples TRBV7-3 to TRBJ2-2; 9 nucleotides align to TRBD1. V lost 2 bases to trimming and J lost 1 base; unmatched junction nucleotides: 2. Looked up from germline, CDR1 is SGHTA and CDR2 is FQGTGA. The CDR3 length is 16 residues.

The chain joins TRBV10-2 to TRBJ2-3, with a tentative D call TRBD2 (5 bases). From germline, CDR1 is WSHSY and CDR2 SAAADI. V dropped 8 bases and J dropped 0 bases, with 9 bases sitting between them. The CDR3 is 13 residues long. CDR3: CASQGRSTDTQYF. CDR3 bases: TGCGCCAGCCAAGGGAGAAGCACAGATACGCAGTATTTT.

At least ten counts were recorded for this clonotype. This chain uses TRBV7-9 with TRBJ2-7; D unclear. The CDR3 length is 13 residues. V was shortened by 1 base and J by 4 bases, with 8 bases between the two germline ends. The germline gives CDR1 SEHNR, CDR2 FQNEAQ (reference sequence). The CDR3 is CASSLELDYEQYF. The CDR3, as DNA: TGTGCCAGCAGCTTAGAGTTGGATTACGAGCAGTACTTC. The entire variable domain, with the rest obtained from reference TRBV7-9 and TRBJ2-7, is as follows: DTGVSQNPRHKITKRGQNVTFRCDPISEHNRLYWYRQTLGQGPEFLTYFQNEAQLEKSRLLSDRFSAERPKGSFSTLEIQRTEQGDSAMYLCASSLELDYEQYFGPGTRLTVT.

This clonotype was counted ten times or more. The chain uses TRBV27 and TRBJ2-1; tentatively, D is TRBD1 (7 bases). Germline V lookup: CDR1 MNHEY, CDR2 SMNVEV (reference sequence). The V end lost 10 bases, the J end lost 7 bases, and 23 bases lay between the germline ends. The CDR3 loop spans 15 amino acids. CDR3 amino acids: CATVPRDSARNEQFF. CDR3 in DNA: TGTGCCACCGTCCCGCGGGACAGTGCTAGAAATGAGCAGTTCTTC.

V and J are TRBV6-6 and TRBJ1-3; D gene ambiguous. The V gene lost 0 bases and the J gene lost 2 bases, with 8 bases spanning the gap. Per germline, CDR1 MNHNY and CDR2 SVGAGI (reference sequence). CDR3 length: 15 amino acids. CDR3 DNA: TGTGCCAGCAGTTACTCAGCTGTCGCTGGAAACACCATATATTTT. Its protein is CASSYSAVAGNTIYF.

The sample holds many counts of this clonotype. The DNA of the CDR3 is TGTGCCAGCAGCTTGGTTAGCGGGAGCGTGTACGAGCAGTACTTC. This gives the protein CASSLVSGSVYEQYF. This sequence joins TRBV5-6 and TRBJ2-7, with 9 positions matching TRBD2. With V trimmed by 0 bases and J by 4 bases, 5 bases remained unmatched. CDR3 size: 15 residues. Germline V CDR1 and CDR2: SGHDT, YYEEEE.

This clonotype was seen many times. The genes are TRBV9 and TRBJ1-3; D ambiguous. The V end was cut by 4 bases, the J end by 4 bases, with 12 bases between. The CDR3 consists of 14 residues. From germline, CDR1 is SGDLS and CDR2 YYNGEE. Here the CDR3 reads CASSPGLGGNTIYF. The DNA for the CDR3 is TGTGCCAGCAGCCCGGGATTGGGAGGAAACACCATATATTTT.

This clonotype has a count of ten or more. The chain has TRBV7-9 and TRBJ2-5; D possibly corresponds to TRBD2 (6 bases). Germline-derived CDR1 and CDR2 are SEHNR and FQNEAQ (reference sequence). CDR3 size: 14 residues. Trimming took 5 bases from V and 0 from J, leaving 10 bases between them. The CDR3 DNA follows: TGTGCCAGCAGCCCCGGGAGTAACCAAGAGACCCAGTACTTC. This translates into CASSPGSNQETQYF.

A remark on this clonotype: It may be a read error: a sequence one base away is much more abundant. The chain couples TRBV15 to TRBJ2-3; 10 bases line up with TRBD2. The length of the CDR3 is 16 residues. The germline gives CDR1 LNHNV, CDR2 YYDKDF (reference sequence). The CDR3 DNA sequence: TGTGCCACCAGAGGCGGACTAGCGGACATCACAGATACGCGGTATTTT. It yields the protein CATRGGLADITDTRYF.

This clonotype came up many times. V usage is TRBV10-2 and J usage is TRBJ2-1; 11 bases are a match to TRBD2. V lost 2 bases, J lost 8 bases, and 8 bases stayed unmatched. The germline gives CDR1 WSHSY, CDR2 SAAADI. The CDR3 length is 16 residues. CDR3 sequence: CASSEVLAGDVDEQFF. CDR3 DNA sequence: TGCGCCAGCAGTGAGGTACTAGCGGGAGACGTCGATGAGCAGTTCTTC.